The subject of this entry is one T cell receptor beta chain. Its matching antigen is unknown. The time point: cycle 4 day 1 (C4D1), after six to seven weeks of nivolumab. Every single patient, without exception, relapsed after autologous stem cell transplantation, and brentuximab vedotin exposure varied. Germline V gene data show CDR1 as LGHNA and CDR2 as YNFKEQ. V dropped 4 bases and J dropped 4 bases, with 17 bases sitting between them. The length of the CDR3 is 15 residues. This sample is drawn from a study of PD-1 blockade in classical Hodgkin lymphoma. Study-level information: Nivolumab dosed at 3 mg/kg went to patients intravenously every 2 weeks. General study findings and limits: Newly diagnosed patients had diversity similar to the baseline diversity of complete responders. There was a significant rise in CD4+ TCR diversity by C4D1, with no such rise for CD8+.

Generated by immunoSEQ multiplex PCR, the TCRdb table keeps only in-frame clones and is missing some. The repertoire includes 90,000 to 110,000 clones, roughly 90% of them detected once, and around 17% sits in the top ten. Sample: peripheral blood mononuclear cells (PBMCs), taken before the fourth cycle of nivolumab. The TCR comes from a human donor with classical Hodgkin lymphoma. The chain couples TRBV4-2 to TRBJ2-7; tentative D call: TRBD2 (5 bases). For the CDR3, the DNA is TGTGCCAGCAGCCCTCGGGGTCTGCAGGAGTACGAGCAGTACTTC. Translated: CASSPRGLQEYEQYF.